Listed here are 2 T cell receptor beta chains from one sample, sequenced in a study of technical replicates of blood from a handful of donors (dated by TCRdb to the late 2010s). Libraries were built with the immunoSEQ multiplex PCR assay. Here the immuneACCESS table is served through TCRdb, limited to in-frame sequences with V and J called. Missing clones are a known gap in these copies; in checked studies unresolved V genes cover under half, and the rest lacks a known reason. Here the sample has about 73,000 clones; 93% occur a single time. Approximately 0.27% of the sample is taken by the ten largest. The sample comprised T cells isolated from PBMCs. The receptors here all came from a human donor in good health.

The sample holds a few counts of this clone. The gene calls are TRBV4-1 and TRBJ1-5; D is unresolved. CDR3 length: 15 amino acids. Trimming removed 0 bases at V and 4 bases at J, with 10 bases between. In germline, CDR1 is MGHRA, CDR2 YSYEKL. The CDR3 DNA follows: TGCGCCAGCAGCCAAGATCGGCGGGAAAATCAGCCCCAGCATTTT. It specifies CASSQDRRENQPQHF.

This clone was recorded once. The chain carries TRBV7-2 and TRBJ1-1; 8 bases are shared with TRBD1. From germline, CDR1 is SGHTA and CDR2 FQGNSA. The V and J ends lost 5 bases and 3 bases, in that order; junction bases with no gene match: 11. The CDR3 runs 16 residues. The CDR3 nucleotides are TGTGCCAGCAGCCCGATGAGCAGGGGGCTAGACACTGAAGCTTTCTTT. It yields the protein CASSPMSRGLDTEAFF.